This T cell receptor beta chain came from a study of Ad26.COV2.S vaccination and SARS-CoV-2 variants. Study-wide results and limits: Recipients of vaccine and of placebo showed similar breadth of their non-spike TCR repertoires. Measurements of TCR breadth and depth may have given underestimates of the total T cell responses.

In regard to this clone: The target antigen is unknown.

Sequenced by immunoSEQ multiplex PCR; TCRdb stores in-frame clones only, minus some. Of fewer than 800,000 clones listed, roughly 90% are singletons. Treatment indicated: 19 received Ad26.COV2.S at low or high dose, single or two shots; about 5 received placebo; per-sample allocation not given. Material that was analyzed had been drawn on day 63 after the first vaccine or placebo injection. Vaccination employed an Ad26 vector expressing the Wuhan-strain SARS-CoV-2 spike. The sequence derives from a person between 18 and 65 years old who received the Ad26.COV2.S COVID-19 vaccine or a placebo. The source material was peripheral blood, sampled in a trial of Ad26.COV2.S vaccine versus placebo.

In DNA, the CDR3 is TGTGCCAGCAGCGTTGGGGGACTAGCGGGCGTCTACAATGAGCAGTTCTTC. This translates into CASSVGGLAGVYNEQFF. This chain uses TRBV9 with TRBJ2-1; 12 bases match TRBD2. The V gene end was trimmed by 2 bases and the J gene end by 3 bases; junction bases not matched to a gene: 6. Germline V gene sequence: CDR1 SGDLS, CDR2 YYNGEE. The CDR3 has 17 amino acids.